What follows are 29 T cell receptor beta chains derived from one specimen sequenced in a study of T-cell reconstitution after alpha-beta-depleted transplantation in children. As it was prepared, the TCRbeta library received unique molecular identifiers. Using its own MiXCR run on the PCR reads, TCRdb lists one record per CDR3 protein. This table holds 500,000 to 650,000 distinct CDR3 sequences, 10% to 15% found once. Specimen: PBMCs, mostly from graft donor cells, collected 360 days after TCRalphabeta/CD19-depleted stem cell transplant. The receptors come from a male patient between 5 and 17 years old who had a stem cell transplant for acute myeloid leukemia, so the T cells may come from the graft donor.

This clonotype has only a few counts. V is TRBV27 and J is TRBJ2-7; 14 bases match TRBD2. CDR3 size: 16 residues. V gave up 2 bases and J gave up 2 bases; unmatched junction bases: 2. The V gene's germline CDR1 is MNHEY and CDR2 SMNVEV (reference sequence). The CDR3 is CASSLGLAGGPYEQYF. The CDR3 DNA reads TGTGCCAGCAGTTTAGGACTAGCGGGAGGACCCTACGAGCAGTACTTC.

This clonotype was picked up a small number of times. J is TRBJ2-1 and V is TRBV7-2; no reliable D call. Per the germline V gene, CDR1 is SGHTA and CDR2 is FQGNSA. The CDR3 consists of 14 residues. Between the trimmed V and J ends, which lost 3 bases and 7 bases, there was a span of 13 bases. The CDR3, as DNA: TGTGCCAGCAGCTTGAGGTTAGGTGAGAATGAGCAGTTCTTC. Protein sequence: CASSLRLGENEQFF.

The rearrangement uses TRBV7-9 and TRBJ2-5; 11 bases agree with TRBD2. Germline lookup yields CDR1 SEHNR and CDR2 FQNEAQ (reference sequence). V shed 4 bases, J shed 5 bases, and the junction held 12 bases outside the gene matches. This CDR3 contains 17 residues. CDR3 DNA: TGTGCCAGCAGCTACTTAGCGGGAGGGCCAGATGGGGAGACCCAGTACTTC. Protein sequence: CASSYLAGGPDGETQYF.

The J gene is TRBJ1-3, the V gene TRBV7-2, with D unclear. Per the germline V gene, CDR1 is SGHTA and CDR2 is FQGNSA. The CDR3 runs 11 residues. V dropped 3 bases and J dropped 10 bases, with 7 bases sitting between them. As DNA, the CDR3 is TGTGCCAGCAGCTTCTCCGGGACCATATATTTT. This codes for CASSFSGTIYF. Together with reference TRBV7-2 and TRBJ1-3, the CDR3 gives the full variable domain: GAGVSQSPSNKVTEKGKDVELRCDPISGHTALYWYRQSLGQGLEFLIYFQGNSAPDKSGLPSDRFSAERTGGSVSTLTIQRTQQEDSAVYLCASSFSGTIYFGEGSWLTVV.

The sample holds many counts of this clonotype. The chain links TRBV3-1 to TRBJ1-1; 7 bases fit TRBD1. With V trimmed by 4 bases and J by 1 base, 6 bases remained unmatched. Germline V gene lookup returns CDR1 LGHDT and CDR2 YNNKEL (reference sequence). This CDR3 spans 15 amino acids. CDR3 loop: CASSPVTGRNTEAFF. The CDR3 DNA sequence: TGTGCCAGCAGCCCTGTGACAGGGCGGAACACTGAAGCTTTCTTT.

The chain joins TRBV11-1 to TRBJ2-5; 7 nucleotides line up with TRBD2. V dropped 5 bases and J dropped 2; count of bases not matched to a gene: 11. The germline gives CDR1 SGHAT, CDR2 FQDESV (reference sequence). There are 16 residues in the CDR3. CDR3 bases: TGTGCCAGCAGCATCAAACGACTAGCTCGACAAGAGACCCAGTACTTC. It yields the protein CASSIKRLARQETQYF.

In this sample, this clonotype turned up a few times. V and J are TRBV7-3 and TRBJ2-1; 8 bases align to TRBD1. The germline V gene encodes CDR1 SGHTA and CDR2 FQGTGA. V shed 4 bases and J 3 bases; nucleotides not matched to a gene: 5. The CDR3 covers 15 residues. The CDR3 DNA is TGTGCCAGCAGCTCCACAGGGGGAGTCTACAATGAGCAGTTCTTC. Its translation: CASSSTGGVYNEQFF.

J is TRBJ2-5 and V is TRBV6-2 or TRBV6-3, with 8 bases aligning to TRBD2. The CDR3 contains 15 residues. Germline CDR1 MNHEY, CDR2 SVGEGT. The J segment lost 4 bases and the V segment lost 5 bases, leaving 9 bases of the junction unmatched. The CDR3 sequence is CASSTWTSFRETQYF. The CDR3 nucleotides are TGTGCCAGCAGTACCTGGACTAGCTTCCGAGAGACCCAGTACTTC.

The sample holds a few counts of this clonotype. The gene calls are TRBV4-2 and TRBJ2-1; D is perhaps TRBD1 or TRBD2 (5 bases each). CDR1 and CDR2 from the germline V gene are LGHNA and YNFKEQ. The CDR3 is made up of 17 amino acids. Trimming took 0 bases from V and 4 from J, leaving 16 bases between them. The CDR3 DNA reads as TGTGCCAGCAGCCAAGATCTTGCAGGGACGGAATACAATGAGCAGTTCTTC. Its translation is CASSQDLAGTEYNEQFF.

The gene calls are TRBV20-1 and TRBJ2-7, with D perhaps matching TRBD2 (6 bases). V lost 2 bases, J lost 2 bases, and 19 bases lay in between. Germline assignment: CDR1 DFQATT and CDR2 SNEGSKA (reference sequence). This CDR3 is 16 amino acids long. The CDR3 loop is CSARKRGSGLTYEQYF. The CDR3 DNA follows: TGCAGTGCTAGAAAACGGGGTAGCGGCTTAACCTACGAGCAGTACTTC.

This clonotype is medium-sized (0.01 to 0.1%) by share. The rearrangement uses TRBV12-3 or TRBV12-4 and TRBJ2-2; TRBD1 matches 7 bases. CDR3 length equals 18 residues. Trimming cost V 5 bases and J 3 bases; bases outside gene matches: 15. Here the CDR3 reads CASSRQPPGTVDTGELFF. In DNA form, the CDR3 reads TGTGCCAGCAGTCGTCAACCTCCCGGGACAGTAGACACCGGGGAGCTGTTTTTT.

This clonotype was picked up a small number of times. The J gene is TRBJ1-5, the V gene TRBV28; no firm D call. Germline loops: CDR1 MDHEN, CDR2 SYDVKM. This CDR3 is built from 17 residues. Trimming pared 6 bases from V and 5 bases from J, leaving 23 bases between. The CDR3 region has the DNA TGTGCCAGCAGCTTTCGCCTACGTGGTAGGTTGGATCAGCCCCAGCATTTT. This codes for CASSFRLRGRLDQPQHF.

This clonotype came up many times. The J gene is TRBJ1-1, the V gene TRBV5-1, with D perhaps matching TRBD1 (6 bases). V shed 1 base and J shed 4 bases, with 14 bases lying between them. Germline V gene sequence: CDR1 SGHRS, CDR2 YFSETQ. The CDR3 contains 15 residues. CDR3 loop: CASSLTGKGGTEAFF. CDR3 DNA sequence: TGCGCCAGCAGCTTGACAGGGAAGGGGGGCACTGAAGCTTTCTTT.

The chain has TRBV12-3 or TRBV12-4 and TRBJ2-4; maybe TRBD2 (6 bases). Trimming removed 7 bases at V and 0 bases at J, with 19 bases between. The length of the CDR3 is 17 residues. The CDR3 DNA is TGTGCCAGCACCGGGACCCCGGCGGGGTTAGCCAAAAACATTCAGTACTTC. It translates to CASTGTPAGLAKNIQYF.

At least ten counts were recorded for this clonotype. The chain combines TRBV9 with TRBJ2-7, with 11 bases fitting TRBD2. The CDR3 is 18 residues long. V was clipped by 3 bases and J by 0 bases; unmatched bases: 11. CDR1 and CDR2 from the germline V gene are SGDLS and YYNGEE. The CDR3 DNA sequence: TGTGCCAGCAGCGCAGGCCCCGGGACTAGCGGACTCTCCTACGAGCAGTACTTC. It translates to CASSAGPGTSGLSYEQYF.

This chain connects TRBV4-3 to TRBJ2-7, with D possibly TRBD1 on 5 matching bases. Trimming cost V 3 bases and J 5 bases, with 14 bases left between them. Germline V CDR1 and CDR2: LGHNA, YSLEER. This CDR3 has 14 amino acids. CDR3 nucleotide sequence: TGCGCCAGCAGCCATGACAGCATCTTTGACGAGCAGTACTTC. Protein product: CASSHDSIFDEQYF.

V usage is TRBV12-3 or TRBV12-4 and J usage is TRBJ2-6; TRBD2 agrees at 9 bases. J lost 0 bases, V lost 4 bases, and 10 bases had no gene match. This CDR3 has 19 residues. Written as DNA, the CDR3 is TGTGCCAGCAGTTCCTTAGGGCTAGCGGGACACTCTGGGGCCAACGTCCTGACTTTC. Translating it yields CASSSLGLAGHSGANVLTF.

This clonotype was counted only a few times. The V and J genes are TRBV27 and TRBJ2-5; D might be TRBD1 or TRBD2, each matching 5 bases. Germline V gives CDR1 MNHEY, CDR2 SMNVEV (reference sequence). The CDR3 runs 15 residues. Trimming left V 4 bases short and J 5 bases short, with 17 bases between. The CDR3 bases are TGTGCCAGCAGTTCCATCTTCGGGGCGGGTGAGACCCAGTACTTC. It specifies CASSSIFGAGETQYF.

In its sample, this clonotype was seen a few times. The rearrangement joins TRBV6-2 or TRBV6-3 to TRBJ2-3; the D gene is possibly TRBD2 (6 bases). Deletions cut 5 bases from V and 3 bases from J, with 12 bases between. This CDR3 contains 14 residues. CDR1 MNHEY and CDR2 SVGEGT come from the germline V gene. The CDR3 protein is CASSRLVMTDTQYF. The CDR3, as DNA: TGTGCCAGCAGTCGACTAGTTATGACAGATACGCAGTATTTT.

The J gene is TRBJ2-7, the V gene TRBV4-2, with a possible D match to TRBD2 (7 bases). The CDR3 covers 15 residues. CDR1 and CDR2 (germline): LGHNA, YNFKEQ. V lost 2 bases and J 5 bases, leaving 16 bases between the germline ends. The CDR3 is CASSQLDRSGNEQYF. The CDR3 nucleotides read TGTGCCAGCAGCCAACTAGACAGGAGCGGGAACGAGCAGTACTTC.

This clonotype was seen a few times. The V gene is TRBV11-2, the J gene TRBJ2-6, with 7 bases aligning to TRBD2. The germline gives CDR1 SGHAT, CDR2 FQNNGV. CDR3 length: 18 residues. V lost 3 bases to trimming and J lost 5 bases; unmatched junction nucleotides: 13. CDR3 loop: CASSFRGPREGRANVLTF. CDR3 nucleotides: TGTGCCAGCAGCTTCCGGGGACCAAGGGAGGGGAGGGCCAACGTCCTGACTTTC.

J is TRBJ1-2 and V is TRBV20-1; 9 bases agree with TRBD1. The J segment lost 4 bases and the V segment lost 3 bases, leaving 3 bases of the junction unmatched. Germline-derived CDR1 and CDR2 are DFQATT and SNEGSKA (reference sequence). The CDR3 runs to 13 residues. Written as DNA, the CDR3 is TGCAGTGCTAGGGGGACAGGGAGCTATGGCTACACCTTC. It encodes CSARGTGSYGYTF.

In its sample, this clonotype was seen a few times. V and J are TRBV7-2 and TRBJ2-4, with TRBD1 matching over 10 bases. Trimming took 5 bases from V and 3 from J; bases not matched to a gene: 7. From germline, CDR1 is SGHTA and CDR2 FQGNSA. The CDR3 sequence is 16 residues long. CDR3 nucleotides: TGTGCCAGCAGCACGAGACAGGGGGCTGGCAAAAACATTCAGTACTTC. Its protein product is CASSTRQGAGKNIQYF.

Only a few counts were recorded for this clonotype. The rearrangement joins TRBV6-2 or TRBV6-3 to TRBJ1-5; D is uncertain. This CDR3 region has 15 residues. Germline CDR1 and CDR2: MNHEY and SVGEGT. V was shortened by 5 bases and J by 0 bases, with 11 bases between the two germline ends. The CDR3 is CASSKTVNSNQPQHF. In DNA, the CDR3 is TGTGCCAGCAGTAAGACGGTTAATAGCAATCAGCCCCAGCATTTT.

This clonotype was recorded many times. The chain is built from TRBV20-1 and TRBJ2-5, with D possibly matching TRBD1 (12 bases). Trimming took off 3 bases at V and 3 bases at J, with 26 bases between the two ends. The CDR3 runs to 18 residues. The V gene's germline CDR1 is DFQATT and CDR2 SNEGSKA (reference sequence). CDR3 nucleotides: TGCAGTGCTAGCAGGGACAGGGGGCAACTAGCGGGAGAAGAGACCCAGTACTTC. The encoded protein is CSASRDRGQLAGEETQYF.

This clonotype was recorded many times. The V gene is TRBV28, the J gene TRBJ1-1; a weak D match, TRBD1 (5 bases). The CDR3 is 14 amino acids. Germline V gives CDR1 MDHEN, CDR2 SYDVKM. V was pared by 8 bases and J by 0 bases, with 13 bases between. The CDR3 DNA sequence: TGTGCCAGCCCCAAGTCAGGGATGAACACTGAAGCTTTCTTT. It is translated as CASPKSGMNTEAFF.

In this sample, this clonotype turned up many times. The V call is TRBV29-1, the J call TRBJ2-7; TRBD1 is a possible D gene (6 bases). The V end lost 7 bases, the J end lost 6 bases, and 13 bases lay between the germline ends. Germline loops: CDR1 SQVTM, CDR2 ANQGSEA. The CDR3 is made up of 11 amino acids. The CDR3 DNA reads as TGCAGCGGCGTCGGACAGTCCGAGCAGTACTTC. It yields the protein CSGVGQSEQYF.

This clonotype appeared a few times. The chain uses TRBV7-8 and TRBJ2-7, with D perhaps matching TRBD1 (5 bases). The germline V gene has CDR1 SGHVS and CDR2 FQNEAQ. V was pared by 1 base and J by 0 bases, with 13 bases between. The length of the CDR3 is 16 residues. The CDR3 region has the DNA TGTGCCAGCAGCTTAGTGGCGGACACATACTCCTACGAGCAGTACTTC. Its translation is CASSLVADTYSYEQYF.

This clonotype has only a few counts. The J gene is TRBJ2-7, the V gene TRBV20-1; TRBD1 agrees at 9 bases. V shed 8 bases, J shed 5 bases, and the junction held 16 bases outside the gene matches. The CDR3 has 15 residues. Per germline, CDR1 DFQATT and CDR2 SNEGSKA (reference sequence). CDR3 DNA: TGCAGTCCCAATACCCCGGGACAGGGAATCCACGAGCAGTACTTC. It translates to CSPNTPGQGIHEQYF.